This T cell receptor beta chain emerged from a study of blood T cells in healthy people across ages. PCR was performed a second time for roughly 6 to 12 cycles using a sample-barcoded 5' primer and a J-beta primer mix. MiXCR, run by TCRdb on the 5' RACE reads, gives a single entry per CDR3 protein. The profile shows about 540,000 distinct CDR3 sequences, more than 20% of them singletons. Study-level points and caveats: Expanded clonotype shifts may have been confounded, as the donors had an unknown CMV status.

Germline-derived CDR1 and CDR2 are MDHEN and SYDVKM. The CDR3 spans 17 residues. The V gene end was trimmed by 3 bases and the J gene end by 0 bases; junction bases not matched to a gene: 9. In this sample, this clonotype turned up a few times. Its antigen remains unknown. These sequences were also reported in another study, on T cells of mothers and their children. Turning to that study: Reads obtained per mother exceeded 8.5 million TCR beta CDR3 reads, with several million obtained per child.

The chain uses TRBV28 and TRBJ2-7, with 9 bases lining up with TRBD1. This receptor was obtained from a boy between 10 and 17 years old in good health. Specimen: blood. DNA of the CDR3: TGTGCCAGCAGTTTCCACATTGGGGACAGGGTCTCCTACGAGCAGTACTTC. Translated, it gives CASSFHIGDRVSYEQYF.